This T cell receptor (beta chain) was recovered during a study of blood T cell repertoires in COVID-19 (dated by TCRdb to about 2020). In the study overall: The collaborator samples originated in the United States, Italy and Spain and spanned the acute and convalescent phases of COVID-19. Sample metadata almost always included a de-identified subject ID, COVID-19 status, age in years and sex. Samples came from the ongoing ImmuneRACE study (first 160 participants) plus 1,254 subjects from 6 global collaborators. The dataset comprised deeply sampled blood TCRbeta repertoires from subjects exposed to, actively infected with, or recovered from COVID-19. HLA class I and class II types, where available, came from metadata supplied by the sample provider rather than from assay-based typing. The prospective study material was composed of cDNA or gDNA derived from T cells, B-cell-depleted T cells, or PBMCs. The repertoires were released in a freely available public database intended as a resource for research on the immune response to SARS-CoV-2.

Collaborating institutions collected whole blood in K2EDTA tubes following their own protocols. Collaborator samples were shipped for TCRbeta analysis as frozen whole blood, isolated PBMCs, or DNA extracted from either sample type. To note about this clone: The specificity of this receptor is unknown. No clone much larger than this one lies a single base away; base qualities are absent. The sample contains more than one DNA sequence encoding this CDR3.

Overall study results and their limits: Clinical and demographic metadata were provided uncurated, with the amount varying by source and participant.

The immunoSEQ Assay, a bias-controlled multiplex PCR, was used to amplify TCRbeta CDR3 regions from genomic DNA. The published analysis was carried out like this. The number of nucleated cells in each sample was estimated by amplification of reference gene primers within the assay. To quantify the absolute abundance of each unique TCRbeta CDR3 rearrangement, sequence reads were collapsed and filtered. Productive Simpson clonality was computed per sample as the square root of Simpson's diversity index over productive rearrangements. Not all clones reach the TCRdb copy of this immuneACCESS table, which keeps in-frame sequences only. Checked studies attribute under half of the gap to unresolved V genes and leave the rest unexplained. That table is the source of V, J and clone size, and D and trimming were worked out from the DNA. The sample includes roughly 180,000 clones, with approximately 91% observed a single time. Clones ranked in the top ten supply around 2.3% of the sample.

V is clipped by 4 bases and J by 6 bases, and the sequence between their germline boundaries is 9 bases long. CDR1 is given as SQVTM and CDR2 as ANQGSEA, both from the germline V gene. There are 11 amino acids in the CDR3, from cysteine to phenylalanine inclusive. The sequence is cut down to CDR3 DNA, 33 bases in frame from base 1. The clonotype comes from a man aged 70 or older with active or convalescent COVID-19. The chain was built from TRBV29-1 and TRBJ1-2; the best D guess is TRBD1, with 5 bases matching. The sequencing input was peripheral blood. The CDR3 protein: CSVGQGDGYTF. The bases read TGCAGCGTTGGGCAGGGTGATGGCTACACCTTC.